This T cell receptor beta chain was identified during a study of cytomegalovirus exposure and HLA in healthy donors. The study's findings and limits: Sequencing probably produced one cluster of sequence variants that were highly shared. A later analysis linked a missense DCLRE1C variant to TCR beta V- and J-gene trimming. An apparent linkage of common viral pathogens to several of the most significant clusters emerged in a later analysis.

This CDR3 contains 15 residues. CDR1 is KGHSH, CDR2 LQKENI, per germline. V lost 4 bases to trimming and J lost 1 base, with 13 bases between them. A multiplex PCR was run with 60 Vbeta primers and 13 Jbeta primers. This table comes from immunoSEQ multiplex PCR, and its TCRdb copy is limited to in-frame clones, with some not included. This sample has about 130,000 clones, with around 85% found just once. Donors showed nominal health when sampled, although they likely had unrecorded immune exposures. For this clone: Its antigen is undetermined.

The sequenced sample was PBMCs. The rearrangement uses TRBV18 and TRBJ2-5, with a possible D match to TRBD1 (6 bases). This receptor was taken from a woman aged 25 to 45 in good health and CMV-seropositive. The CDR3 reads CASSRPTGFQETQYF. CDR3 DNA sequence: TGTGCCAGCTCACGCCCGACAGGATTCCAAGAGACCCAGTACTTC.